This T cell receptor beta chain was recovered during a study of CD8 T cells in Susac syndrome. The RNA, roughly 0.45 to 1 ug, was put through reverse transcription using random hexamers. Amplification of the TCR beta CDR3 was carried out by immunoSEQ multiplex PCR, which spanned a total of 54 Vbeta and 13 Jbeta segments. TCRdb used MiXCR to reprocess the immunoSEQ multiplex PCR reads, holding one entry per CDR3 protein. The repertoire holds 250,000 or so distinct CDR3 sequences, with 93% as singletons. Trimming cost V 1 base and J 6 bases, with 18 bases left between them. Germline V lookup: CDR1 GTSNPN, CDR2 SVGIG (reference sequence). This CDR3 contains 15 residues. In contrast to the negatively isolated CD8+ and CD4+ T cells, TEMRA cells were FACS-enriched.

The receptor comes from a human donor with multiple sclerosis. This chain uses TRBV30 with TRBJ1-1; D may be TRBD1 (6 bases). The sequenced sample consisted of CD4+ T cells from PBMCs. CDR3 DNA sequence: TGTGCCTGGAGTGATAGTGGCAGGGGATTCCCTGAAGCTTTCTTT. Its protein is CAWSDSGRGFPEAFF.